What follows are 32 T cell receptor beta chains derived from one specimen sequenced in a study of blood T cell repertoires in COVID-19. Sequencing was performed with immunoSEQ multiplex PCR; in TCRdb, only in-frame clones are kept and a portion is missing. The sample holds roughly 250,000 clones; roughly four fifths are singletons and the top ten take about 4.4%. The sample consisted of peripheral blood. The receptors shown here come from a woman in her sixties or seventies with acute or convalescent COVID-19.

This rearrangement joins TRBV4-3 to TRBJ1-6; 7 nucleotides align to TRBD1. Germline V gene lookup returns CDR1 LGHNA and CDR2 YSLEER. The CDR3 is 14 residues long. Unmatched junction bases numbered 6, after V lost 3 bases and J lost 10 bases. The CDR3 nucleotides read TGCGCCAGCAGCCAGACAGGGACAAGGTCACCCCTCCACTTT. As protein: CASSQTGTRSPLHF.

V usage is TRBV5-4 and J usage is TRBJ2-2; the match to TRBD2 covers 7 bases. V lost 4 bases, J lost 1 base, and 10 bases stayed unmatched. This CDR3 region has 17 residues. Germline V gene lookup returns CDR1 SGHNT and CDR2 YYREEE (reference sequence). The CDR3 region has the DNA TGTGCCAGCAGCCCCCGAGGGAGGGCGCTGAACACCGGGGAGCTGTTTTTT. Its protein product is CASSPRGRALNTGELFF.

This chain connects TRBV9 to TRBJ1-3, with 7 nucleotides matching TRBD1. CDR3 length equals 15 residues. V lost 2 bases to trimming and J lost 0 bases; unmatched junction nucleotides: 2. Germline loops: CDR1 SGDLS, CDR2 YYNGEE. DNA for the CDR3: TGTGCCAGCAGCGTGACAGGGAGCTCTGGAAACACCATATATTTT. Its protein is CASSVTGSSGNTIYF.

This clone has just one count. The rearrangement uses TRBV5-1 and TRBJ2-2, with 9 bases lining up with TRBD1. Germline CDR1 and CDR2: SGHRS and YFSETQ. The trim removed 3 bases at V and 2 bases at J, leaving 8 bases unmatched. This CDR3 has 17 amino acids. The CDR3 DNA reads TGCGCCAGCAGCTCACCCTCGGGACAGGGTAACACCGGGGAGCTGTTTTTT. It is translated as CASSSPSGQGNTGELFF.

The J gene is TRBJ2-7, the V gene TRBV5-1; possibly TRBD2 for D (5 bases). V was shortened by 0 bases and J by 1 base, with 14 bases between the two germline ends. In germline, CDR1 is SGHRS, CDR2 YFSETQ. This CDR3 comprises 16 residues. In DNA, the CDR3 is TGCGCCAGCAGCTTGGCTCTAAATCGGGGTTCCTACGAGCAGTACTTC. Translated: CASSLALNRGSYEQYF.

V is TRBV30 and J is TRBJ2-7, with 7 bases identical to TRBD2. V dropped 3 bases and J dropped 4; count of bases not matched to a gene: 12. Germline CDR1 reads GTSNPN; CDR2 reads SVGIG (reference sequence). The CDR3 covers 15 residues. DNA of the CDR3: TGTGCCTGGAGCCACCACCGTGTTAGCGGGTACGAGCAGTACTTC. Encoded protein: CAWSHHRVSGYEQYF.

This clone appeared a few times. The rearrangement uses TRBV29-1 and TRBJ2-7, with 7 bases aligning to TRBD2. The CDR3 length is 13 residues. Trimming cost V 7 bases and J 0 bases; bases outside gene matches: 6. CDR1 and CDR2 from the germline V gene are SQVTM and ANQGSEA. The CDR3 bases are TGCAGCGCAAGCGGGGCTAACTCCTACGAGCAGTACTTC. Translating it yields CSASGANSYEQYF.

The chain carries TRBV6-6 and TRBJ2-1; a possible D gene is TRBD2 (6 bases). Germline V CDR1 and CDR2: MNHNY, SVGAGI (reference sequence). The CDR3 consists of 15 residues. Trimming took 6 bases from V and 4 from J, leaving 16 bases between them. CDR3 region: CASSVLSGAYNEQFF. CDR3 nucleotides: TGTGCCAGCAGCGTGCTTAGCGGTGCGTACAATGAGCAGTTCTTC.

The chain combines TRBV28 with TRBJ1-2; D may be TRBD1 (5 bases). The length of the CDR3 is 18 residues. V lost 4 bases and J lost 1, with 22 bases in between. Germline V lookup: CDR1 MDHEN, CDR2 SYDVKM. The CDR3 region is CASSSFRANTDFNYGYTF. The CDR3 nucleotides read TGTGCCAGCAGTTCATTCAGGGCGAACACCGACTTTAACTATGGCTACACCTTC.

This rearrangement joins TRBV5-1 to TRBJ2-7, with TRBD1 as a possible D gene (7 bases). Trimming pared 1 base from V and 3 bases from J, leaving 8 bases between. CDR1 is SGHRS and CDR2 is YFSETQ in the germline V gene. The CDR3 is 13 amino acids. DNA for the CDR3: TGCGCCAGCAGCTTGCAGGGGGGCTACGAGCAGTACTTC. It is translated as CASSLQGGYEQYF.

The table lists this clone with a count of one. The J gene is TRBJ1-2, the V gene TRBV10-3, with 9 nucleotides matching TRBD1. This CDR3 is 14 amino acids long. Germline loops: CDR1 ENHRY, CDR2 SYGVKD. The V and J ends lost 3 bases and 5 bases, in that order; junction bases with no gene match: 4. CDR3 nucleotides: TGTGCCATCAGTGAAGGGACAGGGAATTATGGCTACACCTTC. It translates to CAISEGTGNYGYTF.

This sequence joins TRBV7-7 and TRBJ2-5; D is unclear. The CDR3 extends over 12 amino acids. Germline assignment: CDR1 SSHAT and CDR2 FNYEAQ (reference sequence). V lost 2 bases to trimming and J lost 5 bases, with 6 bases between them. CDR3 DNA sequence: TGTGCCAGCAGCTTATTATCGGAGACCCAGTACTTC. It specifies CASSLLSETQYF. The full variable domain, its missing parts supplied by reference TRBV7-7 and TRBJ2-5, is GAGVSQSPRYKVTKRGQDVTLRCDPISSHATLYWYQQALGQGPEFLTYFNYEAQPDKSGLPSDRFSAERPEGSISTLTIQRTEQRDSAMYRCASSLLSETQYFGPGTRLLVL.

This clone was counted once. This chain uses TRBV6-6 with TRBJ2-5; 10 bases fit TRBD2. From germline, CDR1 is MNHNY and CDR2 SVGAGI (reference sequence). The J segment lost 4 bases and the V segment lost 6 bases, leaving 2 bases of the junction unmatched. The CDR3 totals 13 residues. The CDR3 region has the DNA TGTGCCAGCAGACCTAGCGGGGGAGAGACCCAGTACTTC. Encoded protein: CASRPSGGETQYF.

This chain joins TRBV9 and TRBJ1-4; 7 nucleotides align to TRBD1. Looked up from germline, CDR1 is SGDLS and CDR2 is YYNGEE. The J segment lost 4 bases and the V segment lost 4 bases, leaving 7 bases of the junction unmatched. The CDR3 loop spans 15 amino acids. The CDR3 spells CASSLTGQDNEKLFF. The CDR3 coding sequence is TGTGCCAGCAGCTTAACCGGACAGGATAATGAAAAACTGTTTTTT.

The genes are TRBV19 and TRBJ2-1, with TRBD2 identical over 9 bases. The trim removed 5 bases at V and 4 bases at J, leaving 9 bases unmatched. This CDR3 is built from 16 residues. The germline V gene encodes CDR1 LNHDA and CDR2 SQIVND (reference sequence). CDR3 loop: CASSVYRGGAYNEQFF. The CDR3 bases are TGTGCCAGTAGTGTGTATCGCGGGGGGGCGTACAATGAGCAGTTCTTC.

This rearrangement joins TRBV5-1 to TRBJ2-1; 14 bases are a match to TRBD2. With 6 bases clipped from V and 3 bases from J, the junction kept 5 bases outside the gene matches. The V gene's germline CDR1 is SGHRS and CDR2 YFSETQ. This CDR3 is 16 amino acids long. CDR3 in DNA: TGCGCCAGCACCCGGACTAGCGGGGGGTTCTACAATGAGCAGTTCTTC. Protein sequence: CASTRTSGGFYNEQFF.

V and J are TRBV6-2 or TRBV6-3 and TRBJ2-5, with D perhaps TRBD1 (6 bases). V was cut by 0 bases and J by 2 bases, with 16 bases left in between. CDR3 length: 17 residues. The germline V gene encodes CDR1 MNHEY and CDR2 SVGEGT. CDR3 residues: CASSYSMTGYTQETQYF. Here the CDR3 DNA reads TGTGCCAGCAGTTACTCTATGACAGGCTATACTCAAGAGACCCAGTACTTC.

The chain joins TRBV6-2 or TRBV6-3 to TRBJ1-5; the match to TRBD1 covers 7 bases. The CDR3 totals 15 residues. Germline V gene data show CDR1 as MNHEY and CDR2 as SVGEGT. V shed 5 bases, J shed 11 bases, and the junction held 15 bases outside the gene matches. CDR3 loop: CASSPGAGGIRSQHF. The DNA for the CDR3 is TGTGCCAGCAGTCCAGGGGCAGGGGGTATTCGGTCCCAGCATTTT.

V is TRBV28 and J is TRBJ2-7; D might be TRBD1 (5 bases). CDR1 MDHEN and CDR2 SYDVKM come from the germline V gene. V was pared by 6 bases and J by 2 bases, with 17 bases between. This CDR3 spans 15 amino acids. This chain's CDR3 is CASRGQDKLTYEQYF. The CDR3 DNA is TGTGCCAGCAGGGGCCAGGACAAATTAACCTACGAGCAGTACTTC.

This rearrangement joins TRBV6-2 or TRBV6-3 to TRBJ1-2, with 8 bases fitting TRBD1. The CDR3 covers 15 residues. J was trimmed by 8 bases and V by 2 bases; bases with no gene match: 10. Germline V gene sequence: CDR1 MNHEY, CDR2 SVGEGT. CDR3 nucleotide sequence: TGTGCCAGCAGTTACGCAGGGACAGGCCTCGGCGGCTACACCTTC. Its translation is CASSYAGTGLGGYTF.

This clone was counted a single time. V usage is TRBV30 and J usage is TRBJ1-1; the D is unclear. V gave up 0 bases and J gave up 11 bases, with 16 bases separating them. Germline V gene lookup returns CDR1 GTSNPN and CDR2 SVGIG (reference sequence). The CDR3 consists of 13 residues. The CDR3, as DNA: TGTGCCTGGAGTGTATGGGGTTTCGCGGGCGCTTTCTTT. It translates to CAWSVWGFAGAFF.

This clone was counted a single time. In DNA, the CDR3 is TGTGCCAGCAGCTTAGCACAGGGGCCCTATGGCTACACCTTC. Its translation is CASSLAQGPYGYTF. This rearrangement joins TRBV7-2 to TRBJ1-2, with 7 bases lining up with TRBD1. From germline, CDR1 is SGHTA and CDR2 FQGNSA. This CDR3 contains 14 residues. J lost 4 bases, V lost 0 bases, and 2 bases had no gene match.

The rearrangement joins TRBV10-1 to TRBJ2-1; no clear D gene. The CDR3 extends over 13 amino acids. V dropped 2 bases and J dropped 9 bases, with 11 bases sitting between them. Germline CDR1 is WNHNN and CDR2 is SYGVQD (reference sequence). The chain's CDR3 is CASSEQLVSEQFF. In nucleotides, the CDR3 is TGCGCCAGCAGTGAGCAGCTAGTAAGTGAGCAGTTCTTC.

This chain's CDR3 is CASSQAGTGSGELFF. The CDR3 DNA is TGCGCCAGCAGCCAGGCCGGGACAGGGTCCGGGGAGCTGTTTTTT. The chain joins TRBV4-3 to TRBJ2-2, with 9 bases fitting TRBD1. Germline V lookup: CDR1 LGHNA, CDR2 YSLEER. Trimming took 3 bases from V and 6 from J; bases not matched to a gene: 5. The CDR3 runs to 15 residues.

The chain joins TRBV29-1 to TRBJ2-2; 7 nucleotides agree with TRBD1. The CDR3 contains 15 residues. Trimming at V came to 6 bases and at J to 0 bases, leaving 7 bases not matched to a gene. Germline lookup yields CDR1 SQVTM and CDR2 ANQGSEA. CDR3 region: CSVRTGTANTGELFF. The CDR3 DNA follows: TGCAGCGTCCGAACCGGGACAGCGAACACCGGGGAGCTGTTTTTT.

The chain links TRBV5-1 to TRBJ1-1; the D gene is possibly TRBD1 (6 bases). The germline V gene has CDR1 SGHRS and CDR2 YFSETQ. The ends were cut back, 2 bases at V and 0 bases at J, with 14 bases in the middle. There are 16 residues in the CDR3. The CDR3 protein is CASSLLDSLMNTEAFF. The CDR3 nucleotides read TGCGCCAGCAGCTTACTGGACAGCCTGATGAACACTGAAGCTTTCTTT.

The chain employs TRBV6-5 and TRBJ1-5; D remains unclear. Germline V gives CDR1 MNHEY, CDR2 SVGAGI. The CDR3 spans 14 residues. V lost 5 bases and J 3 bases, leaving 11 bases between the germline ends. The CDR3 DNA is TGTGCCAGCAGTCCCGTGCAGTTCAATCAGCCCCAGCATTTT. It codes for CASSPVQFNQPQHF.

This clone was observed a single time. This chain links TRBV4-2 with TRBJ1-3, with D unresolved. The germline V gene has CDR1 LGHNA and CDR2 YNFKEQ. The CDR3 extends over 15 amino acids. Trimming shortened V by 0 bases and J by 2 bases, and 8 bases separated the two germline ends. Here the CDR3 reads CASSQDRGTGNTIYF. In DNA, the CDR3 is TGTGCCAGCAGCCAAGATCGGGGAACTGGAAACACCATATATTTT.

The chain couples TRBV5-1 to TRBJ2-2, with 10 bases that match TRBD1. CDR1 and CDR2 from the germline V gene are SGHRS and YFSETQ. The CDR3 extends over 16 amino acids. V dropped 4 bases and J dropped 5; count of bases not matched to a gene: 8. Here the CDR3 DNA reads TGCGCCAGCAGCATACGACAGGGGGCGCGGACCGGGGAGCTGTTTTTT. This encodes CASSIRQGARTGELFF.

The CDR3 DNA reads as TGTGCCAGTAAAACTTCCGGGACACCCCGGAGCTATGGCTACACCTTC. Translation gives CASKTSGTPRSYGYTF. This sequence joins TRBV19 and TRBJ1-2; D possibly corresponds to TRBD1 (6 bases). Trimming left V 7 bases short and J 4 bases short, with 22 bases between. The CDR3 runs to 16 residues. Germline loops: CDR1 LNHDA, CDR2 SQIVND (reference sequence).

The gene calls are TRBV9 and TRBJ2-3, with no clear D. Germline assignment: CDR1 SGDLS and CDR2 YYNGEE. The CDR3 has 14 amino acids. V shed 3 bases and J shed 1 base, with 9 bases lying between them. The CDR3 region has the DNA TGTGCCAGCAGCGCCCGACTCGGCACAGATACGCAGTATTTT. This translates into CASSARLGTDTQYF.

The CDR3 DNA reads as TGTGCCTGGAAAGGGACAGGGGTTTCCTACGAGCAGTACTTC. Translating gives CAWKGTGVSYEQYF. This chain connects TRBV30 to TRBJ2-7; 10 bases agree with TRBD1. The V gene end was trimmed by 4 bases and the J gene end by 1 base; junction bases not matched to a gene: 4. Germline lookup yields CDR1 GTSNPN and CDR2 SVGIG (reference sequence). The CDR3 has 14 amino acids.